This paragraph reports one TCR beta chain. Its antigen is undetermined. The data stem from a study of cytomegalovirus exposure and HLA in healthy donors. Overall study context: T cells numbering around 180 million yielded roughly 120 million unique TCR beta sequences in an earlier analysis. Study outcomes and limitations: Some V segments, including TRBV6-2 and TRBV6-3, were excluded as indistinguishable. Listed as cytomegalovirus-associated were roughly 180 TCR beta chains.

The study ran its PCR with 60 Vbeta and 13 Jbeta primers. Assay used: immunoSEQ multiplex PCR; TCRdb lists only in-frame clones, some missing. Of around 230,000 clones in the sample, 75% to 80% were seen once. Germline V gene lookup returns CDR1 MNHEY and CDR2 SVGAGI. V was pared by 2 bases and J by 5 bases, with 16 bases between. This CDR3 contains 15 residues. The source is a male donor in good health and CMV-seronegative. Source material: PBMCs. The gene calls are TRBV6-5 and TRBJ2-7; the D gene is possibly TRBD1 (5 bases). CDR3 loop: CASSYGEVRVNEQYF. The CDR3 region has the DNA TGTGCCAGCAGTTACGGTGAGGTCAGGGTCAACGAGCAGTACTTC.